This TCR beta chain was identified in a study of T cell responses to AZD1222 COVID-19 vaccine. Study-wide results and caveats: Spike-wide vaccine-associated CD4 TCRs dominated at 160-218 and 743-854. The study sampled repertoires only after the peak T cell response.

This clone was seen a few times. Its antigen remains unknown. Germline V gives CDR1 SGHRS, CDR2 YFSETQ. The CDR3 is 16 amino acids. V lost 0 bases to trimming and J lost 4 bases; unmatched junction nucleotides: 5. Produced via immunoSEQ multiplex PCR; TCRdb's table is partial and in-frame only. The table includes about 140,000 clones, 92% detected once. The material was peripheral blood, obtained on day 0 of AZD1222 vaccination. The receptor comes from an adult in good health. The chain couples TRBV5-1 to TRBJ2-1, with TRBD2 matching over 9 bases. CDR3 DNA: TGCGCCAGCAGCTTGGTTGCGGGAGGGCCTTACAATGAGCAGTTCTTC. It encodes CASSLVAGGPYNEQFF.